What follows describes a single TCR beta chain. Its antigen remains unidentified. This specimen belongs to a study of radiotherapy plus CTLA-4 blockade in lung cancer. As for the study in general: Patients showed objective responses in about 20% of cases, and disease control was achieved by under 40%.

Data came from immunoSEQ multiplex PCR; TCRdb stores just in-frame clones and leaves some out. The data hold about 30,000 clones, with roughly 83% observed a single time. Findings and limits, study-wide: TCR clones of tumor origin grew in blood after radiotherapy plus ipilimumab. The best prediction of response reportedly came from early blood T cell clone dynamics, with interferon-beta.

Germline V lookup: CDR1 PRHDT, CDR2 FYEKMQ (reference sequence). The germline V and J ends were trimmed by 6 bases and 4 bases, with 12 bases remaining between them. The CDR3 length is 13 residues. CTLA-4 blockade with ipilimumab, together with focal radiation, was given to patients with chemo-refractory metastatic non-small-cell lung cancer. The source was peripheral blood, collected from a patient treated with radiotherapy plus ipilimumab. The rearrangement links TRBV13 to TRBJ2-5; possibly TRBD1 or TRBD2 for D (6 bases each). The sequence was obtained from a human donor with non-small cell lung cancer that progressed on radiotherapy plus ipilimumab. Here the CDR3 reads CASREGGGETQYF. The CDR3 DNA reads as TGTGCCAGCAGGGAGGGGGGAGGAGAGACCCAGTACTTC.